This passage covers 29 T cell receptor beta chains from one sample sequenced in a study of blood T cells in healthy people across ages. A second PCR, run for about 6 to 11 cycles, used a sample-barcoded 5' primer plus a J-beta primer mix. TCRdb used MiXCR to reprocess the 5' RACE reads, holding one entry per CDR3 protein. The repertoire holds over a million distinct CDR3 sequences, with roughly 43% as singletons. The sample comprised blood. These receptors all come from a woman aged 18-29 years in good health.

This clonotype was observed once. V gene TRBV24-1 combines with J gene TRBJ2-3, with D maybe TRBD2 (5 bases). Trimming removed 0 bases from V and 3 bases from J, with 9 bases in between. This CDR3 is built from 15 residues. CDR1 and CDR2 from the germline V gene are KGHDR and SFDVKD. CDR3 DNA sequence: TGTGCCACCAGTGATTTGAACAGCGGTACAGATACGCAGTATTTT. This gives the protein CATSDLNSGTDTQYF.

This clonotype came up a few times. CDR3 DNA: TGCGCCAGCAGCCAAAGATCCCCTAATGAGCAGTTCTTC. Amino acids: CASSQRSPNEQFF. The chain uses TRBV4-1 and TRBJ2-1; D is unresolved. Germline V lookup: CDR1 MGHRA, CDR2 YSYEKL. The CDR3 runs 13 residues. The V gene lost 2 bases and the J gene lost 7 bases, with 9 bases spanning the gap.

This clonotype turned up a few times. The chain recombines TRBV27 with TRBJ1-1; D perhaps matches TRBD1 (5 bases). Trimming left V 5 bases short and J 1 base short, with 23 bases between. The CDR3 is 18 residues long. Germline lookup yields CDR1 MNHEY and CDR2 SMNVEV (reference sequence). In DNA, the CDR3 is TGTGCCAGCAGTCCCAAACCGGGACCCTTCCCGAGGAACACTGAAGCTTTCTTT. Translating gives CASSPKPGPFPRNTEAFF.

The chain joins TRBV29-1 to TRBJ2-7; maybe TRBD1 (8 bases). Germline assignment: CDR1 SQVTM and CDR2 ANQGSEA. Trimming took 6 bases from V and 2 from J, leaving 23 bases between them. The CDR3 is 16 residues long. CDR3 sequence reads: CSVAGQVDRPAYEQYF. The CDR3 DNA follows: TGCAGCGTAGCGGGACAGGTCGACAGACCCGCCTACGAGCAGTACTTC.

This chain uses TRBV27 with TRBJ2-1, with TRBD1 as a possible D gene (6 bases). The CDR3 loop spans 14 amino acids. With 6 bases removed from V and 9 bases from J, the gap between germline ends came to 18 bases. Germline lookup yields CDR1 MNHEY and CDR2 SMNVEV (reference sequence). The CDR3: CASRPRQAPGEQFF. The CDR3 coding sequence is TGTGCCAGCAGGCCACGACAGGCGCCGGGTGAGCAGTTCTTC.

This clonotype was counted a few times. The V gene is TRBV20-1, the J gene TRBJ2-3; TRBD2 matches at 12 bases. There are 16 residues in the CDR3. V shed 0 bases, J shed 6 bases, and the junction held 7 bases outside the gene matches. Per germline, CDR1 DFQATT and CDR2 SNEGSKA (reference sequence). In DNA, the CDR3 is TGCAGTGCTAGAGATATCCTAGCGGGAGGGAGGGATACGCAGTATTTT. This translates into CSARDILAGGRDTQYF.

The CDR3 region has the DNA TGTGCCATCAGCGGGACAGCACAAGAGACCCAGTACTTC. Translating it yields CAISGTAQETQYF. The rearrangement links TRBV10-3 to TRBJ2-4, with 7 bases that match TRBD1. The J call may be incorrect, as the DNA end agrees better with TRBJ2-5. This CDR3 has 13 amino acids. The V gene's germline CDR1 is ENHRY and CDR2 SYGVKD.

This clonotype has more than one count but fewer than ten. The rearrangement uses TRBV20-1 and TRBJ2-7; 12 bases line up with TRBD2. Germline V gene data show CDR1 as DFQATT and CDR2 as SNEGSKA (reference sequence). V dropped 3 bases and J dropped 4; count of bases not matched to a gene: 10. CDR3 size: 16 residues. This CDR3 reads CSASPTSGRSWYEQYF. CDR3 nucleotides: TGCAGTGCTAGCCCGACTAGCGGGAGAAGTTGGTACGAGCAGTACTTC.

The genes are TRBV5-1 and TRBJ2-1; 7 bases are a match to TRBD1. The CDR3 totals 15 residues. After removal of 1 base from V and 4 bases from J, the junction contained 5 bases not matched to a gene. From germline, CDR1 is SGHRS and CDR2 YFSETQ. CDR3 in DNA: TGCGCCAGCAGCTTGTTAGGGGGCACTTACAATGAGCAGTTCTTC. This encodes CASSLLGGTYNEQFF.

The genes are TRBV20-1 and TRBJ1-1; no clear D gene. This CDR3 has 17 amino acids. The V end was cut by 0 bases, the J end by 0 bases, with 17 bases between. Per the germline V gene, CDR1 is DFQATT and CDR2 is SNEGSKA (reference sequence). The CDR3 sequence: CSARDESSNFLNTEAFF. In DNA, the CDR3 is TGCAGTGCTAGAGATGAGTCCAGCAACTTTCTGAACACTGAAGCTTTCTTT.

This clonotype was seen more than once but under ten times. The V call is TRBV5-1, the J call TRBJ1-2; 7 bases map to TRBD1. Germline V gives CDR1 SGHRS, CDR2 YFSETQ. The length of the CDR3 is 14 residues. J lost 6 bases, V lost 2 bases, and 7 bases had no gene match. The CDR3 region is CASSLDREADGYTF. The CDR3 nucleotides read TGCGCCAGCAGCTTAGACAGGGAAGCGGATGGCTACACCTTC.

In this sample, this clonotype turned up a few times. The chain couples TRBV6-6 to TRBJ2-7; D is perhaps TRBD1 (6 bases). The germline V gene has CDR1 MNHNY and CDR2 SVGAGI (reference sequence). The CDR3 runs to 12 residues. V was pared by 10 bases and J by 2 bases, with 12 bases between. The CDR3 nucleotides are TGTGCCACTCACAGGGAAGCCTACGAGCAGTACTTC. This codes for CATHREAYEQYF.

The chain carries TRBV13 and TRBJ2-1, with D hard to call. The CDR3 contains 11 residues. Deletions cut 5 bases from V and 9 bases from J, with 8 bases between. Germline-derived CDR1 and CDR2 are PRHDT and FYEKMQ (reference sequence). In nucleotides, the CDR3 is TGTGCCAGCAGCATTATGGCTGAGCAGTTCTTC. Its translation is CASSIMAEQFF.

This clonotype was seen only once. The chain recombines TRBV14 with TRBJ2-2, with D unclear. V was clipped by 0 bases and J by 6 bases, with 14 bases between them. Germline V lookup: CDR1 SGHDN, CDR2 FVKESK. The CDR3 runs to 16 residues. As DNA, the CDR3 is TGTGCCAGCAGCCAAGACGCGGCCCTCCTTCCCGGGGAGCTGTTTTTT. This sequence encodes CASSQDAALLPGELFF.

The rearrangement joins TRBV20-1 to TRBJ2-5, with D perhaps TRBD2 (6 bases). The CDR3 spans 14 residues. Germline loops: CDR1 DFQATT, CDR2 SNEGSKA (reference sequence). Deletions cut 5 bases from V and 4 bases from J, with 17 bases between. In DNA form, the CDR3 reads TGCAGTGCTGTCCTAGCGAGGTACCGAGAGACCCAGTACTTC. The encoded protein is CSAVLARYRETQYF.

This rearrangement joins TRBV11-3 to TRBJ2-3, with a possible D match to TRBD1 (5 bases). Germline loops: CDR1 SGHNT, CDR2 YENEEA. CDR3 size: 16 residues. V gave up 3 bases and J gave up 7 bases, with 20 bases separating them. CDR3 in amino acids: CASSFVTALKGNTQYF. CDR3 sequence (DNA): TGTGCCAGCAGCTTCGTGACAGCCCTGAAGGGGAATACGCAGTATTTT.

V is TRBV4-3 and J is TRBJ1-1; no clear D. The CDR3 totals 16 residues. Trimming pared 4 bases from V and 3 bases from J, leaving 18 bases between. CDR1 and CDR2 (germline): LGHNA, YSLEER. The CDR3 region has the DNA TGCGCCAGCAGCCCCGGGTCCCTTGGACTCTACACTGAAGCTTTCTTT. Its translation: CASSPGSLGLYTEAFF.

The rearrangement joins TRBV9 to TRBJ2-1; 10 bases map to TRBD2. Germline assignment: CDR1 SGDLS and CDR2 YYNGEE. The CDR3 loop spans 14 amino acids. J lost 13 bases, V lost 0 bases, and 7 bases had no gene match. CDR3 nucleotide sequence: TGTGCCAGCAGCGTAGCTCGGCTAGCGGGGGAACAGTTCTTC. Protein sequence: CASSVARLAGEQFF.

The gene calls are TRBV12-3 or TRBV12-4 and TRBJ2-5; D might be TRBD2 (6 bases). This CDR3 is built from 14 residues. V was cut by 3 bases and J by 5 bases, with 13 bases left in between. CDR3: CASSFAGYGETQYF. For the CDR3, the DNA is TGTGCCAGCAGTTTTGCGGGGTACGGGGAGACCCAGTACTTC.

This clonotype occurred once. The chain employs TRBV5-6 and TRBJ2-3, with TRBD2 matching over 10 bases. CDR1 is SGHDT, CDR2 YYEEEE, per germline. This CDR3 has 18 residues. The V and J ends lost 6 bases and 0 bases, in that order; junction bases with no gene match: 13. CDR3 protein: CASTSLAGAPKSTDTQYF. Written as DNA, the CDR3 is TGTGCCAGCACGTCGCTAGCGGGGGCCCCAAAAAGCACAGATACGCAGTATTTT.

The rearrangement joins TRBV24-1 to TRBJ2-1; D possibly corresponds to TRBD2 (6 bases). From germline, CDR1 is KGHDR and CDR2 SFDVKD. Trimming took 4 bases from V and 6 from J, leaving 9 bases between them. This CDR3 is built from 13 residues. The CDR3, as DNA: TGTGCCACCAGTGACGGGACTTCCAATGAGCAGTTCTTC. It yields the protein CATSDGTSNEQFF.

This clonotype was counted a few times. As DNA, the CDR3 is TGTGCCAGCAGTTACTATAACACTGAAGCTTTCTTT. As protein: CASSYYNTEAFF. The chain recombines TRBV6-2 or TRBV6-3 with TRBJ1-1; D unresolved. V was pared by 1 base and J by 2 bases, with 2 bases between. The CDR3 loop spans 12 amino acids. CDR1 is MNHEY, CDR2 SVGEGT, per germline.

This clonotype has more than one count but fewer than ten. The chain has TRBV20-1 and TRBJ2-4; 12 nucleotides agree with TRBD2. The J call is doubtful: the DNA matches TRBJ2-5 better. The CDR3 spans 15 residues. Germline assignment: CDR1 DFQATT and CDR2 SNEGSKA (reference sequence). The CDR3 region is CSARATSGSRKTQYF. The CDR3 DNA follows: TGCAGTGCTAGAGCGACTAGCGGGAGTCGGAAGACCCAGTACTTC.

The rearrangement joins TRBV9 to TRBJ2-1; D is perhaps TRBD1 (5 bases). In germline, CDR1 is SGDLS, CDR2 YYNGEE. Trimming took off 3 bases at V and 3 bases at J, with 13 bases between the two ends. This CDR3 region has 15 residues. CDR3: CASSAREDSYNEQFF. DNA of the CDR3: TGTGCCAGCAGCGCCCGAGAAGACAGCTACAATGAGCAGTTCTTC.

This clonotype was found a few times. CDR3 protein: CSAHPGTSYNEQFF. The CDR3 DNA reads as TGCAGTGCCCACCCAGGTACCTCCTACAATGAGCAGTTCTTC. The genes are TRBV20-1 and TRBJ2-1, with unresolved D. The CDR3 length is 14 residues. From germline, CDR1 is DFQATT and CDR2 SNEGSKA (reference sequence). V gave up 6 bases and J gave up 0 bases, with 12 bases separating them.

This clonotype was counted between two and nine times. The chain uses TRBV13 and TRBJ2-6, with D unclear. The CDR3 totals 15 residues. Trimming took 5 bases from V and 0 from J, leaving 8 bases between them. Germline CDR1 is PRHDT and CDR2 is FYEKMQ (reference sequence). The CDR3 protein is CASSAENSGANVLTF. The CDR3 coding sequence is TGTGCCAGCAGCGCGGAAAACTCTGGGGCCAACGTCCTGACTTTC. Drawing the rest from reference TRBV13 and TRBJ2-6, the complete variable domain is AAGVIQSPRHLIKEKRETATLKCYPIPRHDTVYWYQQGPGQDPQFLISFYEKMQSDKGSIPDRFSAQQFSDYHSELNMSSLELGDSALYFCASSAENSGANVLTFGAGSRLTVL.

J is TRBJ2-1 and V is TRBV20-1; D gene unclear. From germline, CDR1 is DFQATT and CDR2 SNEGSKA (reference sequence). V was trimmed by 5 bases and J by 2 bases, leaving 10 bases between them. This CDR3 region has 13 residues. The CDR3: CSARQPAYNEQFF. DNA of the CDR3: TGCAGTGCTCGGCAACCAGCCTACAATGAGCAGTTCTTC.

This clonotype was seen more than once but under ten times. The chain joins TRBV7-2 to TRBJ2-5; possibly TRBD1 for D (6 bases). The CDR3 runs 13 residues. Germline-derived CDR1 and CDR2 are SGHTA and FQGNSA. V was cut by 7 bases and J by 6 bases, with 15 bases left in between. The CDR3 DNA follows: TGTGCCAGCACCGAGAACAGGGTGCAGACCCAGTACTTC. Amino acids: CASTENRVQTQYF.

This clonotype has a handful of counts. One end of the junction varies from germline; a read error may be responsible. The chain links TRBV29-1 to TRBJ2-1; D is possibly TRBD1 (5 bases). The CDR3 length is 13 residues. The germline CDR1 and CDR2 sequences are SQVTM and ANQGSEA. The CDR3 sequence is CSVATDNYNEPFF. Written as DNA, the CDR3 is TGCAGCGTCGCGACAGATAACTACAATGAGCCGTTCTTC.